The rows below give T cell receptor beta chains drawn from one sample of a study of Ad26.COV2.S vaccination and SARS-CoV-2 variants. Assay: immunoSEQ multiplex PCR; the TCRdb copy retains only in-frame clones and omits some. There are around 450,000 clones in the sample; about 90% occur only once, and roughly 3.9% lies in the top ten. Source: peripheral blood, taken in a trial of Ad26.COV2.S vaccine versus placebo. Receptors originate from a person aged 18-60 years who received the Ad26.COV2.S COVID-19 vaccine or a placebo. CDR3s include the opening cysteine and the closing phenylalanine or tryptophan. A D gene is named only where the DNA matches it firmly. Size is omitted from some rows. Given values are once, few, many or a class for expanded clones.

CDR3 DNA,CDR3 protein,D gene,V gene,CDR3 length,clone size,J gene
TGCGCCAGCAGCTTAGAAGGGGGCGTCCCAGATACGCAGTATTTT,CASSLEGGVPDTQYF,TRBD1,TRBV5-1,15,-,TRBJ2-3
TGTGCCAGCAGCCCCCGAGGACAGGGGGCGTTCGGGGAGCTGTTTTTT,CASSPRGQGAFGELFF,TRBD1,TRBV4-2,16,-,TRBJ2-2
TGTGCCAGCAGCCAAGAAATAAGAGAGACCCAGTACTTC,CASSQEIRETQYF,-,TRBV3-1/TRBV3-2,13,-,TRBJ2-5
TGTGCCAGCAGGAGGCAGGGGGCCTACGAGCAGTACTTC,CASRRQGAYEQYF,TRBD1,TRBV28,13,few,TRBJ2-7
TGTGCCAGCAGCTTAATTCCAGGGCCGAATCAGCCCCAGCATTTT,CASSLIPGPNQPQHF,-,TRBV7-2,15,few,TRBJ1-5
TGCGCCAGCAGCTTGGGGGCTGGGATGGGACCCGGAGGTGCGCAGTATTTT,CASSLGAGMGPGGAQYF,-,TRBV5-1,17,-,TRBJ2-3
TGTGCCAGCAGCCGCGGGACCCCCCCCGCCTACGAGCAGTACTTC,CASSRGTPPAYEQYF,-,TRBV6-5,15,-,TRBJ2-7
TGTGCCAGCTCACCGGCTAGCGGGAGGGCCGACAATGAGCAGTTCTTC,CASSPASGRADNEQFF,TRBD2,TRBV18,16,-,TRBJ2-1
TGCGCCAGCAGCTTGGAAGTTCGGCAGCAAGAGACCCAGTACTTC,CASSLEVRQQETQYF,-,TRBV5-1,15,once,TRBJ2-5
TGTGCCAGTAGTATCTCAAAGGGCTATGGCTACACCTTC,CASSISKGYGYTF,-,TRBV19,13,-,TRBJ1-2
TGTGCCAGCAGACGGGGACAGCAGGGCGAAGCTTTCTTT,CASRRGQQGEAFF,TRBD1,TRBV2,13,-,TRBJ1-1
TGTGCCAGCAGTTTCGGAACAGGATCCGGACTTTCACCCCTCCACTTT,CASSFGTGSGLSPLHF,-,TRBV27,16,-,TRBJ1-6
TGTGCCAGCAGCCAAGGGGGGGGCACCTACGAGCAGTACTTC,CASSQGGGTYEQYF,-,TRBV4-2,14,-,TRBJ2-7
TGTGCCAGCAGCTTGCAGGGGGTGAACACTGAAGCTTTCTTT,CASSLQGVNTEAFF,TRBD1,TRBV5-4,14,-,TRBJ1-1
TGTGCCAGCAGCTTATGGATTGGCGAAAAACTGTTTTTT,CASSLWIGEKLFF,-,TRBV7-9,13,-,TRBJ1-4
TGTGCCAGTAGTAACGGGACTAGCGGGTTGCTCGAGCAGTACTTC,CASSNGTSGLLEQYF,TRBD2,TRBV19,15,-,TRBJ2-7
TGCGCCAGCAGTCAATCCGTGGCAGGCGAGCAGTACTTC,CASSQSVAGEQYF,-,TRBV23-1,13,-,TRBJ2-7
TGTGCCAGCAGCGCACTAGCGGGAGGGCCAGATACGCAGTATTTT,CASSALAGGPDTQYF,TRBD2,TRBV9,15,-,TRBJ2-3
TGTGCCAGCAGCTTGGAACGCCAGATCTATAATTCACCCCTCCACTTT,CASSLERQIYNSPLHF,-,TRBV5-5,16,few,TRBJ1-6
TGTGCCAGCCAGACAGGGAATGGCTACACCTTC,CASQTGNGYTF,TRBD1,TRBV9,11,-,TRBJ1-2
TGTGCCAGCAGCTTTTTCGCTCTCAACTACGAGCAGTACTTC,CASSFFALNYEQYF,-,TRBV11-2,14,-,TRBJ2-7
TGCGCCAGCAGTGCCGGGACTAGCGGGACCGGTGAGCAGTTCTTC,CASSAGTSGTGEQFF,TRBD2,TRBV5-1,15,-,TRBJ2-1
TGCGCCAGCAGCTTGGAACGATGGGGAGCTCAAGAGACCCAGTACTTC,CASSLERWGAQETQYF,-,TRBV5-1,16,-,TRBJ2-5
TGTGCCAGCAGCCAAGAGGGGCAGGGAGCCTACGAGCAGTACTTC,CASSQEGQGAYEQYF,-,TRBV4-2,15,-,TRBJ2-7
TGTGCCAGCATCGGGCTAGCGGGAGAACAAGAGACCCAGTACTTC,CASIGLAGEQETQYF,TRBD2,TRBV2,15,-,TRBJ2-5
TGTGCCAGCAGCCGTGAAAGCGGGAGCCGAAACAATGAGCAGTTCTTC,CASSRESGSRNNEQFF,TRBD2,TRBV3-1/TRBV3-2,16,-,TRBJ2-1
TGTGCCAGCAGGAGGGACAGGGAAAATGGCTACACCTTC,CASRRDRENGYTF,TRBD1,TRBV6-5,13,-,TRBJ1-2
TGTGCCAGCAGTCCGCCCCGGACTAGGAGGGGGGGCAAAAACATTCAGTACTTC,CASSPPRTRRGGKNIQYF,-,TRBV6-2/TRBV6-3,18,-,TRBJ2-4
TGCGCCAGCAGAACCGGGACTAGCATCAAGAATGAGCAGTTCTTC,CASRTGTSIKNEQFF,TRBD2,TRBV5-1,15,-,TRBJ2-1
TGTGCCAGTAGTCAGGGCGCCCCTGGAAACACCATATATTTT,CASSQGAPGNTIYF,-,TRBV19,14,once,TRBJ1-3
TGTGCCAGCAGCGCCTTAGCCGGGGAGCTGTTTTTT,CASSALAGELFF,-,TRBV7-3,12,-,TRBJ2-2
TGCAGCGTTGTGTTGAGGGGGGGTAGCAATCAGCCCCAGCATTTT,CSVVLRGGSNQPQHF,-,TRBV29-1,15,-,TRBJ1-5
TGTGCCAGCAGTTATTCCACAAACACTGAAGCTTTCTTT,CASSYSTNTEAFF,-,TRBV6-2/TRBV6-3,13,once,TRBJ1-1
TGCAGTGCTAGTAGGACGATTGGGGGAGAGCAGTACTTC,CSASRTIGGEQYF,-,TRBV20-1,13,once,TRBJ2-7
TGCAGCGTTGAAGATCTAGGGGGTAGCGGGAGGGGTTGGAATGAGCAGTTCTTC,CSVEDLGGSGRGWNEQFF,TRBD2,TRBV29-1,18,-,TRBJ2-1
TGTGCCACCAGCCCTCGGCCTAGCTACGAGCAGTACTTC,CATSPRPSYEQYF,-,TRBV15,13,-,TRBJ2-7
TGTGCCAGCAGTCCGGGAGACAGGGGGCAGGCAGATACGCAGTATTTT,CASSPGDRGQADTQYF,TRBD1,TRBV11-3,16,-,TRBJ2-3
TGTGCCAGCAGCTCGGACAGAGGGCTAGCCAAAAACATTCAGTACTTC,CASSSDRGLAKNIQYF,-,TRBV7-8,16,few,TRBJ2-4
TGTGCCAGCAGTTTAGAACAGGGGTTCACTGAAGCTTTCTTT,CASSLEQGFTEAFF,TRBD1,TRBV28,14,-,TRBJ1-1
TGTGCCAGCACCCCGGGACTAGCGGGAGGCGAGCAGTACTTC,CASTPGLAGGEQYF,TRBD2,TRBV28,14,-,TRBJ2-7
TGTGCCAGCTCACCACGTCAGCTCCAGAACACCGGGGAGCTGTTTTTT,CASSPRQLQNTGELFF,-,TRBV18,16,-,TRBJ2-2
TGTGCCAGCAGTTACTCGCTGACAGGCAATCAGCCCCAGCATTTT,CASSYSLTGNQPQHF,-,TRBV6-5,15,-,TRBJ1-5
TGTGCCAGGGAAGCCACGGCCAGGCCCTCGGACGAGCAGTACTTC,CAREATARPSDEQYF,-,TRBV6-4,15,-,TRBJ2-7